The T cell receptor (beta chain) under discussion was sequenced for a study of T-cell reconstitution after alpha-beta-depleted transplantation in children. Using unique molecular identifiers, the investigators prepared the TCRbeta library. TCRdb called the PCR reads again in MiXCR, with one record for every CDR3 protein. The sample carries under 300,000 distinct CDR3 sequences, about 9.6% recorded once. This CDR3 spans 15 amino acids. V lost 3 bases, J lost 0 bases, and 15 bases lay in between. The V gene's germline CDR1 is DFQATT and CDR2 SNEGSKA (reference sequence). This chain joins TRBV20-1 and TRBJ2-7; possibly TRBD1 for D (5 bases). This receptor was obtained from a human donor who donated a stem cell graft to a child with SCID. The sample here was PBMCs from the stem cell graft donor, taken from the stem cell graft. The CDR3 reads CSASRTSDSSYEQYF. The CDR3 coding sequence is TGCAGTGCTAGTCGAACCAGCGACAGCTCCTACGAGCAGTACTTC.